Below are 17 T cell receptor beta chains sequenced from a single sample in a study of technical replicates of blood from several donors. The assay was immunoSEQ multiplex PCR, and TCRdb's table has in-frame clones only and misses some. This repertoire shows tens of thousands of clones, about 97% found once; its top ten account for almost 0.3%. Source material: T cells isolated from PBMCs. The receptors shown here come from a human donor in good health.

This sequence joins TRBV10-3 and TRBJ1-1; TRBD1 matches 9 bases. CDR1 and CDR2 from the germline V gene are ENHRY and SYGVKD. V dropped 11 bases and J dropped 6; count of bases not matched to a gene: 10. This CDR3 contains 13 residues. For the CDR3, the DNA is TGTGCCCTTTCCTCGGACAGGGGACCTGAAGCTTTCTTT. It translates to CALSSDRGPEAFF.

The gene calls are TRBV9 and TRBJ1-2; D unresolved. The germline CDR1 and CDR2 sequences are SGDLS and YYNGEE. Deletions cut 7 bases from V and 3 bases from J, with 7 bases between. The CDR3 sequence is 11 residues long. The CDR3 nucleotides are TGTGCCAGCGGAGCCTACTATGGCTACACCTTC. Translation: CASGAYYGYTF. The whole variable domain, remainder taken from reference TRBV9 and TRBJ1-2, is DSGVTQTPKHLITATGQRVTLRCSPRSGDLSVYWYQQSLDQGLQFLIQYYNGEERAKGNILERFSAQQFPDLHSELNLSSLELGDSALYFCASGAYYGYTFGSGTRLTVV.

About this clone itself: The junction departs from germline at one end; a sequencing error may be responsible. The CDR3 DNA reads as TGCAGCGTCGAAGGGACAGGGGGCCCGAACACTGAAGCTTTCTTT. Its translation is CSVEGTGGPNTEAFF. The chain employs TRBV29-1 and TRBJ1-1; 12 bases are shared with TRBD1. Germline lookup yields CDR1 SQVTM and CDR2 ANQGSEA. There are 15 residues in the CDR3.

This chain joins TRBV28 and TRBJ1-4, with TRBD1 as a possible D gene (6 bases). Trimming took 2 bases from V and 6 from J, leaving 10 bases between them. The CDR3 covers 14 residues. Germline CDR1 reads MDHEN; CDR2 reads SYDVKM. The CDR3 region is CASSLQGFYEKLFF. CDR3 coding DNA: TGTGCCAGCAGTTTACAGGGGTTCTATGAAAAACTGTTTTTT. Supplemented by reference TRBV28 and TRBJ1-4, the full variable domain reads DVKVTQSSRYLVKRTGEKVFLECVQDMDHENMFWYRQDPGLGLRLIYFSYDVKMKEKGDIPEGYSVSREKKERFSLILESASTNQTSMYLCASSLQGFYEKLFFGSGTQLSVL.

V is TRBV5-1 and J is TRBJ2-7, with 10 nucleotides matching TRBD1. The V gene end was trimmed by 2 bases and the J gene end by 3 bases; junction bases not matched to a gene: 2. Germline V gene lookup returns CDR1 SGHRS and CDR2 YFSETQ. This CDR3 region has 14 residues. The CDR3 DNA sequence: TGCGCCAGCAGCTTCGGGACAGGGGACTACGAGCAGTACTTC. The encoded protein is CASSFGTGDYEQYF.

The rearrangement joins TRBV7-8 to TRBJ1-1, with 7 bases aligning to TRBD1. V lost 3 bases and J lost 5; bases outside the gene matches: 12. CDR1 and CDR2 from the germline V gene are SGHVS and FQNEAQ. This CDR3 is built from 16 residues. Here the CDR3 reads CASSFIRQGPQTEAFF. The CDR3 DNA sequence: TGTGCCAGCAGCTTCATCCGACAGGGACCCCAAACTGAAGCTTTCTTT.

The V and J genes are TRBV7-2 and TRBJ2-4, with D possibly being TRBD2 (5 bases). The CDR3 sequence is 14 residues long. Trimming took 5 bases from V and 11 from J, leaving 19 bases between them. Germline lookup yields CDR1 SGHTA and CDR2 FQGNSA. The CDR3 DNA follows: TGTGCCAGCAGCCAAGCCGGGATCGATGGGGTTCAGTACTTC. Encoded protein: CASSQAGIDGVQYF.

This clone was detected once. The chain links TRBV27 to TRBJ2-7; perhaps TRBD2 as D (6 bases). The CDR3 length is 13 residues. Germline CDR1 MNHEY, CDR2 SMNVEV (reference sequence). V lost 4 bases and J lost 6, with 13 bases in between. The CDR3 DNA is TGTGCCAGCAGTTGGTCGGGAGTAGGCGAGCAGTACTTC. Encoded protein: CASSWSGVGEQYF.

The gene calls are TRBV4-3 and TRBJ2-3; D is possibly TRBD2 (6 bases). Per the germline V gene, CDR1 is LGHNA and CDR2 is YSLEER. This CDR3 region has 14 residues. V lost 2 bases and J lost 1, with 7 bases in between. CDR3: CASSQREGTDTQYF. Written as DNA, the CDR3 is TGCGCCAGCAGCCAAAGGGAGGGCACAGATACGCAGTATTTT.

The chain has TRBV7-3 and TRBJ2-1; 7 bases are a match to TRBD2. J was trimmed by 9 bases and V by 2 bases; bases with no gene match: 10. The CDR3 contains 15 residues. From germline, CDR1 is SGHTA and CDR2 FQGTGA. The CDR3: CASSLGGSRSGEQFF. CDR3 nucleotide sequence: TGTGCCAGCAGCTTAGGCGGGAGTAGGTCGGGTGAGCAGTTCTTC. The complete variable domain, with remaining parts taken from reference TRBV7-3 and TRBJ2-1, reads GAGVSQTPSNKVTEKGKYVELRCDPISGHTALYWYRQSLGQGPEFLIYFQGTGAADDSGLPNDRFFAVRPEGSVSTLKIQRTERGDSAVYLCASSLGGSRSGEQFFGPGTRLTVL.

CDR3 sequence: CASSLVEFGEAFF. The CDR3 coding sequence is TGTGCCAGCAGCTTAGTCGAGTTTGGTGAAGCTTTCTTT. The chain links TRBV7-3 to TRBJ1-1; D gene ambiguous. This CDR3 is built from 13 residues. Germline CDR1 reads SGHTA; CDR2 reads FQGTGA. V lost 2 bases and J 7 bases, leaving 11 bases between the germline ends.

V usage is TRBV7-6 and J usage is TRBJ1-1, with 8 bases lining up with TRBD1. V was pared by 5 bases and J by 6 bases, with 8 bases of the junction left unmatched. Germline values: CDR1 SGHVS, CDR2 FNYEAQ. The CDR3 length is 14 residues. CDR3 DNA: TGTGCCAGCAGCCACGCAGGGGGCTGGGCTGAAGCTTTCTTT. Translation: CASSHAGGWAEAFF.

This CDR3 is CASRIGTTGSQPQHF. DNA of the CDR3: TGTGCCAGCAGAATAGGGACAACGGGTAGTCAGCCCCAGCATTTT. V is TRBV28 and J is TRBJ1-5, with a weak D call TRBD1 (6 bases). Germline V lookup: CDR1 MDHEN, CDR2 SYDVKM. This CDR3 is 15 amino acids long. With 6 bases removed from V and 6 bases from J, the gap between germline ends came to 18 bases. Drawing the rest from reference TRBV28 and TRBJ1-5, the complete variable domain is DVKVTQSSRYLVKRTGEKVFLECVQDMDHENMFWYRQDPGLGLRLIYFSYDVKMKEKGDIPEGYSVSREKKERFSLILESASTNQTSMYLCASRIGTTGSQPQHFGDGTRLSIL.

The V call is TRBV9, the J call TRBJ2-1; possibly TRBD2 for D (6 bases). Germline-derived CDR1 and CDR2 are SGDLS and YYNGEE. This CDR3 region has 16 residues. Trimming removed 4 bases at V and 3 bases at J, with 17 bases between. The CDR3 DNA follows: TGTGCCAGCAGCACAGGCGGCGGGACGGTCTACAATGAGCAGTTCTTC. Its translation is CASSTGGGTVYNEQFF.

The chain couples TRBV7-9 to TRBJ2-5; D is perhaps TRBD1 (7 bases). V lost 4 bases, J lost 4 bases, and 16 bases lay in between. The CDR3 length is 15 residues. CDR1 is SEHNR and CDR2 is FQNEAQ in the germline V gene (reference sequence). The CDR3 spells CASSSRQGGAETQYF. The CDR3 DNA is TGTGCCAGCAGCTCCCGACAGGGAGGCGCAGAGACCCAGTACTTC.

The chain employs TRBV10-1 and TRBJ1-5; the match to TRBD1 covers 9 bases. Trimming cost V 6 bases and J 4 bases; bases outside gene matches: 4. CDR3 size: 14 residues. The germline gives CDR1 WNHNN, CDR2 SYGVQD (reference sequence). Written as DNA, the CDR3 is TGCGCCAGCAGGGGACAGGGTCAAAATCAGCCCCAGCATTTT. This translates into CASRGQGQNQPQHF.

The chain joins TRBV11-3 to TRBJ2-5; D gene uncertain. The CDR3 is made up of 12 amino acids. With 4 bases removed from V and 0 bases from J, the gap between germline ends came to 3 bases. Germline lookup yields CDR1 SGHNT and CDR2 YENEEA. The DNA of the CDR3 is TGTGCCAGCAGCTCTAACCAAGAGACCCAGTACTTC. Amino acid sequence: CASSSNQETQYF.